What follows describes a single T cell receptor beta chain. The clone's antigen remains unknown. Each CD8+ T cell subset was flow-sorted in triplicate, with roughly 310,000 cells per subset placed directly into RLT lysis buffer. To keep memory contaminants out, a stringent definition of naive CD8+ T cells was applied: CD45RO-CCR7+CD27+CD95-. Using standard density gradient centrifugation, peripheral blood mononuclear cells were isolated from buffy coats. Naive CXCR3-negative and CXCR3-positive CD8+ T cells were flow-sorted on a FACSAria III. An RNeasy Mini Kit was used to extract total RNA from the sorted cells. The entry originates in a study of CXCR3-negative and CXCR3-positive naive CD8 T cells (dated by TCRdb to about 2019). For the wider study: In total, some 140 million TRB reads were obtained, or roughly 1.5 +/- 0.3 million reads per library. The TRBV-TRBJ cluster analysis covered naive subsets from 5 donors and memory cells from 3 donors. Diversity and physicochemical repertoire analyses covered under twelve donors pooled from two independent experiments. What the authors observed across the whole study: Repertoire diversity was comparably high in both naive subsets but much lower in memory CD8+ T cells. Within the same donor, TRBV-TRBJ usage looked similar between naive CXCR3-negative and CXCR3-positive cells, but memory cells had distinct patterns. Because surface CD5, which has been linked to self-reactivity in mice, was comparable between naive subsets, TCR interaction strength was also inferred from TRB CDR3 physicochemical properties. Freshly isolated PBMCs were used for most assays because CXCR3 expression partially decreased after cryopreservation. Compared with CXCR3-negative naive cells, CXCR3-positive naive cells had TRB CDR3s with higher hydrophobicity (lower Kidera factor 4), lower energy, and higher strength and volume indices.

Taken from cysteine to phenylalanine, the CDR3 has 14 residues. No DNA is given. Looking up the germline V gene yields CDR1 SGHTA and CDR2 FQGTGA. Instrument used: NextSeq 550. The Human TCR Profiling Kit (MiLaboratory) was used to prepare UMI-labeled 5' RACE TRB cDNA libraries. The full amount of extracted RNA was used for cDNA synthesis, and the full amount of resulting cDNA was used for PCR amplification. Libraries were prepared in parallel with an identical number of PCR cycles. Turning to the authors' computational methods: With a minimum of two reads required per UMI, MIGEC and MiXCR pulled out about 50,000 +/- 10,000 unique UMI-labeled TRB cDNA molecules from each library. On average, approximately 40,000 +/- 10,000 functional in-frame TRB CDR3 nucleotide clonotypes lacking stop codons were found per library. Diversity metrics, including normalized Shannon-Wiener and Chao1, were computed in VDJtools after downsampling to 5000 UMI-labeled TRB molecules per sample. VDJtools was used to calculate clonotype-size-weighted physicochemical properties of the central five CDR3 residues, namely interaction energy, strength, volume and Kidera factor 4. TCRdb reprocessed the sequencing reads and holds a single record per CDR3 protein sequence, with no DNA. For this entry, the V and J calls and clone size follow TCRdb and not the study's own pipeline. The sample's own table lists some 54,000 distinct CDR3 sequences. 0.53% of the sample goes to the ten largest clones.

The rearrangement joined TRBV7-3 to TRBJ2-7; TCRdb returns TRBD2, unconfirmable since there is no DNA. This clonotype was obtained from a human donor in good health. Some clones in this sample may be carry-over from other donors' samples. The sample taken for sequencing was naive CXCR3+ CD8+ T cells from blood. The cell subset or site label, read with the paper, signifies: CD45RO-CCR7+CD27+CD95- naive CD8+ T cells expressing CXCR3 (TNR3+). The CDR3 amino acid sequence is: CASSVAGTINEQYF.